Listed below are T cell receptor beta chains from one sample, sequenced in a study of T cell responses to AZD1222 COVID-19 vaccine. TCRdb's table, derived via immunoSEQ multiplex PCR, lists solely in-frame clones and lacks some. Found here are 95,000 to 150,000 clones, over 75% of them singletons; the top ten hold 4% to 4.5%. The sample in question was peripheral blood, obtained 28 days after the second dose of the MenACWY control vaccine. Source of these receptors: an adult who received the MenACWY meningococcal vaccine as a control. The CDR3 runs from the conserved cysteine through the conserved F or W. The D gene is left open where the match is weak. Clone size is given for some rows only: seen once, a few or many times, or a class if the clone is expanded.

CASSDRGYNEQFF	TGTGCCAGCAGTGATCGGGGCTACAATGAGCAGTTCTTC	.	TRBV2	.	13	TRBJ2-1
CASSFRDRYNQPQHF	TGTGCCAGCAGTTTCCGAGACAGGTACAATCAGCCCCAGCATTTT	.	TRBV28	.	15	TRBJ1-5
CASSADLVSGNTIYF	TGTGCCAGCAGTGCAGATTTAGTCTCTGGAAACACCATATATTTT	.	TRBV28	.	15	TRBJ1-3
CASRRLNYGYTF	TGTGCCAGCAGACGGCTTAACTATGGCTACACCTTC	.	TRBV2	.	12	TRBJ1-2
CASRVPGAGAYGYTF	TGTGCCAGCCGAGTCCCGGGGGCAGGGGCCTATGGCTACACCTTC	.	TRBV28	.	15	TRBJ1-2
CASSSSGSKYNEQFF	TGTGCCAGCAGCTCTAGCGGGAGCAAATACAATGAGCAGTTCTTC	.	TRBV7-9	TRBD2	15	TRBJ2-1
CATPFWPKNTEAFF	TGTGCCACCCCCTTTTGGCCTAAGAACACTGAAGCTTTCTTT	once	TRBV19	.	14	TRBJ1-1
CASSVEGPEPDYEQYF	TGTGCCAGCAGTGTGGAGGGACCCGAACCGGACTACGAGCAGTACTTC	.	TRBV6-1	.	16	TRBJ2-7
CASRITGSTEAFF	TGTGCCAGCAGGATAACAGGGAGCACTGAAGCTTTCTTT	.	TRBV12-3/TRBV12-4	.	13	TRBJ1-1
CASSFRQGENIQYF	TGTGCCAGCAGCTTTAGACAGGGGGAAAACATTCAGTACTTC	.	TRBV3-1/TRBV3-2	TRBD1	14	TRBJ2-4
CASSPPGGWRETQYF	TGTGCCAGCAGCCCTCCCGGGGGGTGGCGAGAGACCCAGTACTTC	.	TRBV28	TRBD2	15	TRBJ2-5
CASSGVGGLGGYTF	TGTGCCAGCAGTGGTGTGGGCGGTCTTGGTGGCTACACCTTC	.	TRBV2	.	14	TRBJ1-2
CASSQVPSGGEAFF	TGCGCCAGCAGCCAAGTACCGTCTGGGGGTGAAGCTTTCTTT	.	TRBV4-3	.	14	TRBJ1-1
CASIRQATNTEAFF	TGTGCCAGTATCCGACAGGCTACGAACACTGAAGCTTTCTTT	.	TRBV19	.	14	TRBJ1-1
CASSGALSTDTQYF	TGTGCCAGCAGTGGGGCACTTAGCACAGATACGCAGTATTTT	.	TRBV2	.	14	TRBJ2-3
CASSKDRGTNEAFF	TGTGCCAGCAGCAAGGACAGGGGGACTAATGAAGCTTTCTTT	.	TRBV3-1/TRBV3-2	TRBD1	14	TRBJ1-1
CASSPGQGVWETQYF	TGTGCCAGCAGTCCGGGACAGGGGGTTTGGGAGACCCAGTACTTC	.	TRBV2	TRBD1	15	TRBJ2-5
CASSLVGSATDTQYF	TGTGCCAGCAGCTTAGTTGGCAGCGCGACAGATACGCAGTATTTT	.	TRBV7-2	.	15	TRBJ2-3
CASSQDWEQGYQPQHF	TGCGCCAGCAGCCAAGATTGGGAACAGGGTTATCAGCCCCAGCATTTT	.	TRBV4-3	.	16	TRBJ1-5
CSASGGSGNEQFF	TGCAGTGCTAGTGGCGGGAGCGGCAATGAGCAGTTCTTC	.	TRBV20-1	TRBD2	13	TRBJ2-1
CASSRQTSGSWETQYF	TGTGCCAGCAGCCGACAGACTAGCGGGAGCTGGGAGACCCAGTACTTC	.	TRBV5-4	TRBD2	16	TRBJ2-5
CASSLRVEIGYSNQPQHF	TGTGCCAGCAGTTTAAGAGTGGAGATAGGGTATAGCAATCAGCCCCAGCATTTT	.	TRBV27	.	18	TRBJ1-5
CASSLGPGVEPTDTQYF	TGTGCCAGCAGCTTAGGCCCAGGGGTAGAGCCCACAGATACGCAGTATTTT	.	TRBV7-6	.	17	TRBJ2-3
CASSDFPGTGSQETQYF	TGTGCCAGCAGTGATTTCCCCGGGACAGGGTCCCAAGAGACCCAGTACTTC	.	TRBV6-1	TRBD1	17	TRBJ2-5
CASSPRGLAQNEQFF	TGTGCCAGCTCACCCAGGGGACTAGCGCAAAATGAGCAGTTCTTC	.	TRBV18	TRBD2	15	TRBJ2-1
CASQDPFNSPLHF	TGTGCCAGCCAAGACCCATTCAATTCACCCCTCCACTTT	.	TRBV28	.	13	TRBJ1-6